The entry below describes one T cell receptor beta chain. Antigen specificity is unknown. The sample originates from a study of graft-versus-host responses after intestinal transplantation. Germline lookup yields CDR1 SGDLS and CDR2 YYNGEE. This CDR3 is 18 amino acids long. The ends lost 3 bases at V and 5 bases at J; junction bases unmatched: 19. Libraries were prepared by immunoSEQ multiplex PCR; TCRdb keeps only in-frame clonotypes and omits some of them. The sample lists under 85,000 clones, roughly 88% occurring once. The chain carries TRBV9 and TRBJ2-7; 8 nucleotides agree with TRBD1. This specimen was unstimulated CD8+ T cells sorted from spleen or lymph node cells, taken before intestinal transplant. The origin of this receptor is a human donor who received an intestinal transplant. CDR3 loop: CASSGRLPSGQGGDEQYF. In DNA form, the CDR3 reads TGTGCCAGCAGCGGACGGTTACCCTCAGGACAGGGCGGTGACGAGCAGTACTTC.